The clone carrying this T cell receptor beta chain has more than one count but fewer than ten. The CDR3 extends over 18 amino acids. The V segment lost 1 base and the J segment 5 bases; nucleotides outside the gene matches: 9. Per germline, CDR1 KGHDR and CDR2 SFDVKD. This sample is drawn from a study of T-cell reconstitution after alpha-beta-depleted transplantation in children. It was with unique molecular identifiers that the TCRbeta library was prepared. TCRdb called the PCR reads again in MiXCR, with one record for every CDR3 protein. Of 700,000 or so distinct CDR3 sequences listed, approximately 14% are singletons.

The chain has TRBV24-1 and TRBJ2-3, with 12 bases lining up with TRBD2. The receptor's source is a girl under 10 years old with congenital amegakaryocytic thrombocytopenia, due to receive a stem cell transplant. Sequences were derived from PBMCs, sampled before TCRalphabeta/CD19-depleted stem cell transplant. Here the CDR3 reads CATSDFPLAGGPIDTQYF. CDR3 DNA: TGTGCCACCAGTGATTTCCCGCTAGCGGGAGGGCCAATAGATACGCAGTATTTT.